This T cell receptor (beta chain) was sequenced during a study of early stage breast cancer tumors. Using immunoSEQ multiplex PCR, the repertoire was profiled, and TCRdb retains in-frame clones only, with some absent. The table has about 20,000 clones, about 80% seen once. The CDR3 totals 14 residues. The V gene lost 2 bases and the J gene lost 5 bases, with 15 bases spanning the gap. The germline gives CDR1 GTSNPN, CDR2 SVGIG (reference sequence). The table lists this clone with a few counts. The TCR sequence derives from a person aged 55 to 75 with breast cancer. The sequenced material came from blood. The chain couples TRBV30 to TRBJ1-1; maybe TRBD1 (5 bases). In DNA, the CDR3 is TGTGCCTGGAGTCCCCGGACAACGAGGACTGAAGCTTTCTTT. Its translation is CAWSPRTTRTEAFF. Full variable domain (rest looked up from reference TRBV30 and TRBJ1-1): SQTIHQWPATLVQPVGSPLSLECTVEGTSNPNLYWYRQAAGRGLQLLFYSVGIGQISSEVPQNLSASRPQDRQFILSSKKLLLSDSGFYLCAWSPRTTRTEAFFGQGTRLTVV.